One sample yielded the 23 T cell receptor beta chains listed below, sequenced in a study of T-cell memory formation after mild COVID-19. One entry per CDR3 protein results from TCRdb running MiXCR on the 5' RACE reads. The sample records about 560,000 distinct CDR3 sequences, about a fifth being singletons. Sequencing used PBMCs or a T cell subset sorted from them (not recorded which). All receptors derive from an adult woman who had mild COVID-19 (a few samples of this study predate the infection). Cell type and time point are not known.

This chain links TRBV6-2 or TRBV6-3 with TRBJ1-1; D remains ambiguous. Trimming cost V 2 bases and J 2 bases, with 12 bases left between them. CDR1 is MNHEY, CDR2 SVGEGT, per germline. The CDR3 is 15 amino acids. The CDR3 loop reads CASSYPIGVNTEAFF. CDR3 coding DNA: TGTGCCAGCAGTTACCCCATCGGGGTCAACACTGAAGCTTTCTTT.

The CDR3: CASSLDEHRANTEAFF. The CDR3 DNA sequence: TGTGCCAGCAGCTTGGATGAGCACAGGGCGAACACTGAAGCTTTCTTT. V gene TRBV5-6 combines with J gene TRBJ1-1; TRBD1 is a possible D gene (6 bases). The CDR3 is 16 amino acids. Germline lookup yields CDR1 SGHDT and CDR2 YYEEEE. V lost 0 bases, J lost 1 base, and 13 bases lay in between.

This clonotype was seen a handful of times. V usage is TRBV7-2 and J usage is TRBJ2-2; 13 nucleotides match TRBD2. In germline, CDR1 is SGHTA, CDR2 FQGNSA. The CDR3 covers 16 residues. V was clipped by 6 bases and J by 7 bases; unmatched bases: 8. CDR3 protein: CASRPTSGGAGGELFF. CDR3 sequence (DNA): TGTGCCAGCAGGCCCACTAGCGGGGGGGCCGGCGGGGAGCTGTTTTTT.

The chain uses TRBV7-9 and TRBJ2-7; 7 nucleotides match TRBD1. V dropped 6 bases and J dropped 0; count of bases not matched to a gene: 8. CDR3 length equals 15 residues. Looked up from germline, CDR1 is SEHNR and CDR2 is FQNEAQ (reference sequence). The CDR3 loop reads CASRMDRSSSYEQYF. DNA for the CDR3: TGTGCCAGCAGAATGGACAGGTCGTCCTCCTACGAGCAGTACTTC.

The chain has TRBV19 and TRBJ1-4; D remains ambiguous. V lost 3 bases and J 5 bases, leaving 10 bases between the germline ends. The CDR3 length is 14 residues. Germline values: CDR1 LNHDA, CDR2 SQIVND (reference sequence). This CDR3 reads CASSMGRGNEKLFF. CDR3 sequence (DNA): TGTGCCAGTAGTATGGGTCGTGGGAATGAAAAACTGTTTTTT.

In this sample, this clonotype turned up a few times. CDR3 sequence: CASSWAGGLTSSYNEQFF. The CDR3 DNA is TGTGCCAGTAGCTGGGCAGGGGGCCTCACCAGCTCCTACAATGAGCAGTTCTTC. The rearrangement joins TRBV19 to TRBJ2-1, with TRBD1 identical over 8 bases. CDR1 is LNHDA and CDR2 is SQIVND in the germline V gene (reference sequence). J lost 0 bases, V lost 6 bases, and 13 bases had no gene match. The CDR3 is 18 residues long.

This clonotype was counted between two and nine times. The genes are TRBV20-1 and TRBJ2-1; D not certain. This CDR3 has 12 residues. Trimming took 3 bases from V and 7 from J, leaving 10 bases between them. Germline-derived CDR1 and CDR2 are DFQATT and SNEGSKA (reference sequence). As DNA, the CDR3 is TGCAGTGCTAGTCCTCCTAGAAATGAGCAGTTCTTC. Amino acids: CSASPPRNEQFF.

This clonotype was picked up a small number of times. The V call is TRBV12-3 or TRBV12-4, the J call TRBJ2-3, with a weak D call TRBD1 (5 bases). V lost 2 bases and J lost 1, with 13 bases in between. The CDR3 length is 16 residues. In nucleotides, the CDR3 is TGTGCCAGCAGTTTATCACGGACAACCGGCACAGATACGCAGTATTTT. It specifies CASSLSRTTGTDTQYF.

The chain joins TRBV11-2 to TRBJ2-5; D is ambiguous. Germline CDR1 SGHAT, CDR2 FQNNGV. The V end was cut by 3 bases, the J end by 5 bases, with 10 bases between. CDR3 size: 13 residues. The DNA for the CDR3 is TGTGCCAGCAGCTTCGGTAGTCGGGAGACCCAGTACTTC. Protein: CASSFGSRETQYF.

J is TRBJ1-2 and V is TRBV4-1, with unresolved D. Germline V gene sequence: CDR1 MGHRA, CDR2 YSYEKL. With 1 base removed from V and 3 bases from J, the gap between germline ends came to 15 bases. This CDR3 contains 16 residues. CDR3 in DNA: TGCGCCAGCAGCCAAGGGCCGCTTCCTTTGGACTATGGCTACACCTTC. Encoded protein: CASSQGPLPLDYGYTF.

This clonotype was counted between two and nine times. This chain joins TRBV6-1 and TRBJ2-7; D is uncertain. This CDR3 has 14 amino acids. Germline CDR1 is MNHNS and CDR2 is SASEGT. Trimming took 2 bases from V and 4 from J, leaving 12 bases between them. The CDR3 DNA is TGTGCCAGCAGTGAATCTGGTAATAGGTACGAGCAGTACTTC. Its protein product is CASSESGNRYEQYF.

The chain recombines TRBV3-1 with TRBJ2-7, with 7 bases lining up with TRBD2. The V gene end was trimmed by 1 base and the J gene end by 5 bases; junction bases not matched to a gene: 8. CDR1 and CDR2 (germline): LGHDT, YNNKEL (reference sequence). This CDR3 has 15 amino acids. The DNA of the CDR3 is TGTGCCAGCAGCCAAGGAGGACTAGTCCGAAACGAGCAGTACTTC. Its translation is CASSQGGLVRNEQYF.

This clonotype was counted ten times or more. The chain carries TRBV28 and TRBJ1-2; D remains ambiguous. Trimming removed 2 bases at V and 3 bases at J, with 7 bases between. The CDR3 runs 13 residues. The germline V gene encodes CDR1 MDHEN and CDR2 SYDVKM. DNA for the CDR3: TGTGCCAGCAGTTTAGAGGAGGACTATGGCTACACCTTC. Its translation: CASSLEEDYGYTF.

This clonotype was seen only a few times. The chain uses TRBV7-2 and TRBJ2-3; 11 bases align to TRBD2. Germline trimming cut 5 bases from V and 2 bases from J; bases unmatched to any gene: 3. The length of the CDR3 is 15 residues. Germline V gives CDR1 SGHTA, CDR2 FQGNSA. CDR3 coding DNA: TGTGCCAGCAGCCCGACTAGCGGGATCACAGATACGCAGTATTTT. Protein product: CASSPTSGITDTQYF.

This clonotype was seen a few times. For the CDR3, the DNA is TGTGCCAGCAGCTCCCGGACCCGGCAGGGGAAGGAGGATACGCAGTATTTT. Its translation: CASSSRTRQGKEDTQYF. V is TRBV7-3 and J is TRBJ2-3; TRBD1 is a possible D gene (6 bases). Germline V CDR1 and CDR2: SGHTA, FQGTGA. The CDR3 spans 17 residues. The germline V and J ends were trimmed by 4 bases and 6 bases, with 23 bases remaining between them.

This chain uses TRBV5-1 with TRBJ2-1; D perhaps matches TRBD1 (6 bases). The V end lost 4 bases, the J end lost 8 bases, and 22 bases lay between the germline ends. Germline CDR1 and CDR2: SGHRS and YFSETQ. The CDR3 contains 16 residues. The CDR3 DNA is TGCGCCAGCAGCGCACAGGGTCACAGCCGAGGGGATGAGCAGTTCTTC. It codes for CASSAQGHSRGDEQFF.

This chain joins TRBV6-5 and TRBJ1-5, with D hard to call. Trimming left V 4 bases short and J 6 bases short, with 10 bases between. Germline V lookup: CDR1 MNHEY, CDR2 SVGAGI. There are 13 residues in the CDR3. The CDR3 loop reads CASSSGPIQPQHF. As DNA, the CDR3 is TGTGCCAGCAGTTCTGGCCCGATTCAGCCCCAGCATTTT.

This clonotype was seen only a few times. In nucleotides, the CDR3 is TGTGCCAGCAGACGAATCCCCGGGACACTCGCTGGGGAGACCCAGTACTTC. Amino acid sequence: CASRRIPGTLAGETQYF. The chain carries TRBV21-1 and TRBJ2-5; the table's D call, TRBD1, was not checked against the DNA. TRBV21-1 is termed a pseudogene. The CDR3 spans 17 residues.

The CDR3 DNA is TGTGCCAGCTCACCGCCGGGACAGGGGTACTCAGGAAACACCATATATTTT. Translated, it gives CASSPPGQGYSGNTIYF. The rearrangement links TRBV18 to TRBJ1-3; TRBD1 aligns across 10 bases. The germline CDR1 and CDR2 sequences are KGHSH and LQKENI. V was clipped by 3 bases and J by 4 bases; unmatched bases: 9. This CDR3 has 17 residues.

The CDR3 DNA follows: TGTGCCAGTACCCCAGGGGGGGACTATCAGCCCCAGCATTTT. It codes for CASTPGGDYQPQHF. J is TRBJ1-5 and V is TRBV19; 7 bases agree with TRBD1. The germline V gene encodes CDR1 LNHDA and CDR2 SQIVND (reference sequence). V shed 7 bases, J shed 5 bases, and the junction held 8 bases outside the gene matches. This CDR3 has 14 amino acids.

This clonotype was observed a handful of times. The V call is TRBV12-3 or TRBV12-4, the J call TRBJ1-2; D is perhaps TRBD1 (5 bases). V dropped 6 bases and J dropped 2 bases, with 10 bases sitting between them. CDR3 size: 13 residues. The CDR3 region has the DNA TGTGCCAGCAGCCCACAGGAAAACTATGGCTACACCTTC. Residues: CASSPQENYGYTF.

The chain couples TRBV11-1 to TRBJ2-1, with D possibly TRBD1 on 6 matching bases. This CDR3 comprises 14 residues. The germline V gene has CDR1 SGHAT and CDR2 FQDESV (reference sequence). Trimming left V 3 bases short and J 8 bases short, with 14 bases between. In DNA, the CDR3 is TGTGCCAGCAGCTTCGACCAGGGGTCGGATGAGCAGTTCTTC. This sequence encodes CASSFDQGSDEQFF. The full variable domain, completed using reference TRBV11-1 and TRBJ2-1, is EAEVAQSPRYKITEKSQAVAFWCDPISGHATLYWYRQILGQGPELLVQFQDESVVDDSQLPKDRFSAERLKGVDSTLKIQPAELGDSAMYLCASSFDQGSDEQFFGPGTRLTVL.

This clonotype was recorded once. The chain uses TRBV7-3 and TRBJ2-7, with TRBD2 matching 12 bases. The V gene end was trimmed by 6 bases and the J gene end by 7 bases; junction bases not matched to a gene: 4. The germline V gene encodes CDR1 SGHTA and CDR2 FQGTGA. This CDR3 region has 13 residues. The DNA for the CDR3 is TGTGCCAGCAGGAGCGGACTAGCGGGGGAGCAGTACTTC. The encoded protein is CASRSGLAGEQYF.